A single sample gave rise to the 31 T cell receptor beta chains below, sequenced in a study of T-cell reconstitution after alpha-beta-depleted transplantation in children. It was with unique molecular identifiers that the TCRbeta library was prepared. TCRdb reanalysed the PCR reads using MiXCR and keeps one entry per CDR3 protein. The sample holds under 250,000 distinct CDR3 sequences; around a sixth are singletons and the top ten take about 41%. Sequenced material: PBMCs, mostly from graft donor cells, taken 360 days after TCRalphabeta/CD19-depleted stem cell transplant. The origin of the receptors is a male patient between 2 and 10 years old who had a stem cell transplant for acute lymphoblastic leukemia, so the T cells may come from the graft donor.

The chain recombines TRBV20-1 with TRBJ1-4; D ambiguous. CDR3 length: 14 amino acids. V was cut by 0 bases and J by 11 bases, with 16 bases left in between. The germline V gene encodes CDR1 DFQATT and CDR2 SNEGSKA (reference sequence). The CDR3 nucleotides are TGCAGTGCTAGAGAACCAGGTCGTGGGGTCAAACTGTTTTTT. This encodes CSAREPGRGVKLFF.

J is TRBJ1-1 and V is TRBV5-1; 7 nucleotides agree with TRBD1. This CDR3 has 16 residues. V was clipped by 3 bases and J by 0 bases; unmatched bases: 8. The germline V gene has CDR1 SGHRS and CDR2 YFSETQ. The CDR3 coding sequence is TGCGCCAGCAGCTACCTACCGGGACAGATGAACACTGAAGCTTTCTTT. It encodes CASSYLPGQMNTEAFF.

The CDR3 nucleotides are TGTGCCAGTAAGGGGCTGGCCCAGAACACCGGGGAGCTGTTTTTT. It codes for CASKGLAQNTGELFF. The genes are TRBV19 and TRBJ2-2, with D maybe TRBD1 (5 bases). From germline, CDR1 is LNHDA and CDR2 SQIVND (reference sequence). With 7 bases removed from V and 1 base from J, the gap between germline ends came to 13 bases. The CDR3 totals 15 residues.

In this sample, this clonotype turned up a few times. The CDR3 is CASSLGGQGLEAFF. CDR3 in DNA: TGTGCCAGCAGCTTGGGAGGACAGGGTCTTGAAGCTTTCTTT. The chain recombines TRBV5-6 with TRBJ1-1; 8 bases fit TRBD1. Trimming cost V 0 bases and J 7 bases; bases outside gene matches: 5. The CDR3 length is 14 residues. CDR1 SGHDT and CDR2 YYEEEE come from the germline V gene.

This clonotype has just a few counts. The chain joins TRBV6-2 or TRBV6-3 to TRBJ2-7; D gene unclear. The germline CDR1 and CDR2 sequences are MNHEY and SVGEGT. V lost 3 bases and J 7 bases, leaving 19 bases between the germline ends. CDR3 length: 15 residues. As DNA, the CDR3 is TGTGCCAGCAGTTATCGCGCGCGCCCGCTTAGGGAGCAGTACTTC. Translating it yields CASSYRARPLREQYF.

The chain combines TRBV29-1 with TRBJ1-2, with no clear D. Germline lookup yields CDR1 SQVTM and CDR2 ANQGSEA. The CDR3 sequence is 13 residues long. Trimming shortened V by 0 bases and J by 3 bases, and 8 bases separated the two germline ends. CDR3 in amino acids: CSVEDRDYYGYTF. The CDR3 DNA sequence: TGCAGCGTTGAAGATCGTGACTACTATGGCTACACCTTC.

The chain carries TRBV7-2 and TRBJ1-1, with 10 bases identical to TRBD1. CDR1 and CDR2 from the germline V gene are SGHTA and FQGNSA. The length of the CDR3 is 15 residues. The V gene end was trimmed by 1 base and the J gene end by 7 bases; junction bases not matched to a gene: 6. The CDR3 spells CASSLVATGGVEAFF. CDR3 coding DNA: TGTGCCAGCAGCTTAGTCGCGACAGGGGGCGTTGAAGCTTTCTTT.

The CDR3 nucleotides read TGCAGCGTTGGGGGACTAGCGGGAGTCATGGGAGAGACCCAGTACTTC. Translating it yields CSVGGLAGVMGETQYF. The rearrangement joins TRBV29-1 to TRBJ2-5; 14 bases agree with TRBD2. V lost 4 bases and J lost 4; bases outside the gene matches: 8. There are 16 residues in the CDR3. Germline V lookup: CDR1 SQVTM, CDR2 ANQGSEA.

The gene calls are TRBV14 and TRBJ1-4; weak D call: TRBD1 (5 bases). The germline CDR1 and CDR2 sequences are SGHDN and FVKESK. V was pared by 6 bases and J by 10 bases, with 15 bases between. There are 13 residues in the CDR3. This CDR3 is CASRMGLGTKLFF. CDR3 in DNA: TGTGCCAGCAGAATGGGACTCGGGACAAAACTGTTTTTT.

This clonotype was seen once. The J gene is TRBJ2-7, the V gene TRBV18; TRBD1 matches 7 bases. CDR1 is KGHSH, CDR2 LQKENI, per germline. Germline trimming cut 3 bases from V and 5 bases from J; bases unmatched to any gene: 7. CDR3 length equals 14 residues. The CDR3 loop reads CASSPLKGAHEQYF. Written as DNA, the CDR3 is TGTGCCAGCTCACCCCTTAAGGGGGCCCACGAGCAGTACTTC.

The chain carries TRBV20-1 and TRBJ2-1, with D perhaps assigned TRBD1 or TRBD2 (6 bases each). This CDR3 region has 14 residues. Trimming pared 2 bases from V and 8 bases from J, leaving 16 bases between. Germline lookup yields CDR1 DFQATT and CDR2 SNEGSKA (reference sequence). The CDR3 DNA sequence: TGCAGTGCTAGACTCGGGGGCCCGAAGGATGAGCAGTTCTTC. As protein: CSARLGGPKDEQFF.

The chain employs TRBV27 and TRBJ2-7; perhaps TRBD2 as D (6 bases). V lost 4 bases to trimming and J lost 3 bases, with 16 bases between them. The CDR3 runs 15 residues. Germline values: CDR1 MNHEY, CDR2 SMNVEV (reference sequence). CDR3 amino acids: CASSSQTRGFYEQYF. In DNA form, the CDR3 reads TGTGCCAGCAGTTCTCAGACTAGAGGGTTCTACGAGCAGTACTTC.

The chain has TRBV7-9 and TRBJ2-7, with D tentatively TRBD1 (5 bases). Trimming cost V 2 bases and J 6 bases, with 8 bases left between them. Germline V gene data show CDR1 as SEHNR and CDR2 as FQNEAQ (reference sequence). The CDR3 covers 12 residues. The CDR3 spells CASSLPGFEQYF. The CDR3 region has the DNA TGTGCCAGCAGCTTACCAGGGTTCGAGCAGTACTTC.

This chain connects TRBV11-2 to TRBJ2-7; D is undetermined. Germline lookup yields CDR1 SGHAT and CDR2 FQNNGV. This CDR3 comprises 13 residues. V lost 2 bases to trimming and J lost 3 bases, with 8 bases between them. The CDR3 reads CASSLRRHYEQYF. The CDR3 nucleotides are TGTGCCAGCAGCTTACGGCGACACTACGAGCAGTACTTC.

In its sample, this clonotype was seen a few times. In nucleotides, the CDR3 is TGCAGTGCTAGTGGACAGGGGAATTCACCCCTCCACTTT. Translation gives CSASGQGNSPLHF. J is TRBJ1-6 and V is TRBV20-1; 9 nucleotides align to TRBD1. This CDR3 has 13 amino acids. V lost 3 bases, J lost 7 bases, and 1 base stayed unmatched. Per germline, CDR1 DFQATT and CDR2 SNEGSKA (reference sequence).

This clonotype appeared a few times. The V and J genes are TRBV7-9 and TRBJ1-3, with TRBD1 as a possible D gene (5 bases). Germline CDR1 SEHNR, CDR2 FQNEAQ (reference sequence). The CDR3 totals 16 residues. Trimming stripped 6 bases from V and 2 bases from J, with 17 bases between. CDR3 bases: TGTGCCAGCAGGCCACTGGGGTTGGGACCTGGAAACACCATATATTTT. Translating it yields CASRPLGLGPGNTIYF.

The chain recombines TRBV12-3 or TRBV12-4 with TRBJ2-1; tentative D call: TRBD1 (6 bases). CDR3 size: 15 residues. Trimming took 4 bases from V and 8 from J, leaving 18 bases between them. The CDR3 DNA reads as TGTGCCAGCAGTTCAGGCAGGGGCCCCTCGGATGAGCAGTTCTTC. Protein sequence: CASSSGRGPSDEQFF.

The table lists this clonotype with a few counts. The chain couples TRBV3-1 to TRBJ1-6; TRBD1 might be the D (5 bases). The CDR3 totals 16 residues. Germline V gives CDR1 LGHDT, CDR2 YNNKEL (reference sequence). Trimming removed 0 bases at V and 9 bases at J, with 15 bases between. The CDR3 DNA sequence: TGTGCCAGCAGCCAAGATTCCAGGGAGTGGGGTTCACCCCTCCACTTT. It specifies CASSQDSREWGSPLHF.

This clonotype was counted between two and nine times. The gene calls are TRBV9 and TRBJ2-7, with 8 bases matching TRBD2. Germline loops: CDR1 SGDLS, CDR2 YYNGEE. V shed 2 bases and J 1 base; nucleotides not matched to a gene: 8. The CDR3 length is 16 residues. DNA for the CDR3: TGTGCCAGCAGCGTTTCCTCCGGGGGGGCGTCCTACGAGCAGTACTTC. Amino acid sequence: CASSVSSGGASYEQYF.

The V and J genes are TRBV10-3 and TRBJ2-5, with a weak D call TRBD2 (5 bases). Germline lookup yields CDR1 ENHRY and CDR2 SYGVKD. The V end lost 7 bases, the J end lost 0 bases, and 6 bases lay between the germline ends. This CDR3 region has 12 residues. DNA of the CDR3: TGTGCCATCAAGACTAACCAAGAGACCCAGTACTTC. Residues: CAIKTNQETQYF.

This clonotype was seen a handful of times. V usage is TRBV7-2 and J usage is TRBJ1-2; maybe TRBD1 (6 bases). Germline CDR1 SGHTA, CDR2 FQGNSA. This CDR3 is 14 amino acids long. Deletions cut 2 bases from V and 6 bases from J, with 13 bases between. The CDR3 bases are TGTGCCAGCAGCTTATCAAGGTCAGGGGATGGCTACACCTTC. This gives the protein CASSLSRSGDGYTF.

The chain joins TRBV9 to TRBJ2-1; 10 bases are a match to TRBD2. Germline V CDR1 and CDR2: SGDLS, YYNGEE. V trimming: 0 bases; J trimming: 7 bases; junction bases outside the gene matches: 4. The CDR3 length is 15 residues. The CDR3: CASSVEAGGPNEQFF. The CDR3, as DNA: TGTGCCAGCAGCGTAGAAGCGGGAGGGCCGAATGAGCAGTTCTTC.

The chain employs TRBV20-1 and TRBJ1-4; D gene unclear. V shed 2 bases and J shed 0 bases, with 7 bases lying between them. Germline assignment: CDR1 DFQATT and CDR2 SNEGSKA (reference sequence). The CDR3 spans 14 residues. The CDR3 spells CSARTTATNEKLFF. In DNA, the CDR3 is TGCAGTGCTAGAACCACTGCAACTAATGAAAAACTGTTTTTT.

In this sample, this clonotype turned up a few times. The chain employs TRBV5-1 and TRBJ1-6; tentatively, D is TRBD1 (6 bases). The CDR3 has 14 residues. Looked up from germline, CDR1 is SGHRS and CDR2 is YFSETQ. Trimming took off 5 bases at V and 10 bases at J, with 16 bases between the two ends. CDR3 sequence (DNA): TGCGCCAGCAGTAATAACAGGGAGGTATCACCCCTCCACTTT. Its translation is CASSNNREVSPLHF.

This clonotype showed up many times. The gene calls are TRBV5-1 and TRBJ2-3; D call uncertain. Trimming stripped 4 bases from V and 8 bases from J, with 14 bases between. The length of the CDR3 is 13 residues. Per the germline V gene, CDR1 is SGHRS and CDR2 is YFSETQ. CDR3 protein: CASSLQGGATQYF. The CDR3 DNA sequence: TGCGCCAGCAGCCTCCAAGGCGGCGCTACGCAGTATTTT.

This clonotype was picked up a small number of times. The CDR3 protein is CASSFRDRGLWNEQFF. In DNA, the CDR3 is TGTGCCAGCAGCTTCCGAGACAGGGGGCTCTGGAATGAGCAGTTCTTC. The chain joins TRBV7-8 to TRBJ2-1; 10 bases are shared with TRBD1. The CDR3 loop spans 16 amino acids. CDR1 SGHVS and CDR2 FQNEAQ come from the germline V gene. Germline trimming cut 3 bases from V and 7 bases from J; bases unmatched to any gene: 9.

This clonotype has more than one count but fewer than ten. The V and J genes are TRBV15 and TRBJ2-7; D gene unclear. Germline V gene data show CDR1 as LNHNV and CDR2 as YYDKDF (reference sequence). Trimming took off 0 bases at V and 2 bases at J, with 5 bases between the two ends. The length of the CDR3 is 13 residues. The CDR3 DNA reads as TGTGCCACCAGCAGAGATTTCGCCTACGAGCAGTACTTC. Its protein is CATSRDFAYEQYF. The full variable domain, rest sourced from reference TRBV15 and TRBJ2-7, is DAMVIQNPRYQVTQFGKPVTLSCSQTLNHNVMYWYQQKSSQAPKLLFHYYDKDFNNEADTPDNFQSRRPNTSFCFLDIRSPGLGDTAMYLCATSRDFAYEQYFGPGTRLTVT.

This CDR3 is CASSSDAYEQYF. The DNA of the CDR3 is TGTGCCAGCAGTTCGGATGCCTACGAGCAGTACTTC. The chain couples TRBV27 to TRBJ2-7; D not resolved. This CDR3 is built from 12 residues. Germline-derived CDR1 and CDR2 are MNHEY and SMNVEV (reference sequence). The V end was cut by 4 bases, the J end by 2 bases, with 6 bases between.

This clonotype appeared once. The chain recombines TRBV19 with TRBJ1-4; tentatively, D is TRBD1 (5 bases). Trimming stripped 9 bases from V and 5 bases from J, with 13 bases between. The CDR3 is 13 residues long. Germline values: CDR1 LNHDA, CDR2 SQIVND (reference sequence). The CDR3 loop reads CASRGIPNEKLFF. The DNA of the CDR3 is TGTGCCAGCCGGGGGATTCCGAATGAAAAACTGTTTTTT.

The chain employs TRBV12-3 or TRBV12-4 and TRBJ1-1; tentatively, D is TRBD1 (5 bases). The CDR3 consists of 14 residues. Trimming took off 5 bases at V and 1 base at J, with 11 bases between the two ends. The CDR3 bases are TGTGCCAGCAGTCCCGGGACCTGGAACACTGAAGCTTTCTTT. It yields the protein CASSPGTWNTEAFF.

The chain recombines TRBV4-3 with TRBJ2-7, with D perhaps TRBD2 (5 bases). The ends were cut back, 0 bases at V and 3 bases at J, with 12 bases in the middle. The CDR3 has 15 amino acids. Looked up from germline, CDR1 is LGHNA and CDR2 is YSLEER. Here the CDR3 DNA reads TGCGCCAGCAGCCAAGATGGTCGGGGTGACTACGAGCAGTACTTC. This gives the protein CASSQDGRGDYEQYF.